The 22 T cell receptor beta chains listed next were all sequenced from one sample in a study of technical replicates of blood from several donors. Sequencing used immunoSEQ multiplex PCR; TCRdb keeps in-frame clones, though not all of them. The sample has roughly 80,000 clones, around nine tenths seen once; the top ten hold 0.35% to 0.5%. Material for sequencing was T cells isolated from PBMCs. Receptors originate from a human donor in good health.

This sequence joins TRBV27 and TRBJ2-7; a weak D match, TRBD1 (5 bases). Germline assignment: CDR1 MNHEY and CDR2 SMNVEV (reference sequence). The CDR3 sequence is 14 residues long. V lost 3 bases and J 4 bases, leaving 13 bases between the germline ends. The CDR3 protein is CASSLSGMQYEQYF. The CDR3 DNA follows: TGTGCCAGCAGTTTGTCAGGGATGCAATACGAGCAGTACTTC.

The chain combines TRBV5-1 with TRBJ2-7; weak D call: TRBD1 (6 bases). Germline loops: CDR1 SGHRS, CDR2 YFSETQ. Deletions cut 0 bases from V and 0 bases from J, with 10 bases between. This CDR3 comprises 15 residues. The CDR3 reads CASSLDGRGSYEQYF. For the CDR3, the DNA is TGCGCCAGCAGCTTGGATGGCAGGGGCTCCTACGAGCAGTACTTC.

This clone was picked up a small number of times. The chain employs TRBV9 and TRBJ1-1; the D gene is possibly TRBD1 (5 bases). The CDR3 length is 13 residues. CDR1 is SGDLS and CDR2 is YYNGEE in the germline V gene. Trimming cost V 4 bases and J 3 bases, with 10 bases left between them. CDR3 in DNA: TGTGCCAGCAGCTCAAGGGGTTACACTGAAGCTTTCTTT. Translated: CASSSRGYTEAFF.

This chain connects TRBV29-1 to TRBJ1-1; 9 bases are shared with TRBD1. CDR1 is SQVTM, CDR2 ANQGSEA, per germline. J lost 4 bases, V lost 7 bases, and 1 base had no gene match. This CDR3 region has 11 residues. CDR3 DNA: TGCAGCGAGGGACAGGGCACTGAAGCTTTCTTT. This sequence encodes CSEGQGTEAFF.

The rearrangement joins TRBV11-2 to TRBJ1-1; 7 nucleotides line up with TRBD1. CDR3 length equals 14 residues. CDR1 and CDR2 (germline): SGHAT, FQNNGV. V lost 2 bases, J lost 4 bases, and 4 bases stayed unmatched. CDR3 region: CASSLLTGLTEAFF. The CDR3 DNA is TGTGCCAGCAGCTTACTGACAGGGCTCACTGAAGCTTTCTTT. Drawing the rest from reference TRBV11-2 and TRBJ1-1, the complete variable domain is EAGVAQSPRYKIIEKRQSVAFWCNPISGHATLYWYQQILGQGPKLLIQFQNNGVVDDSQLPKDRFSAERLKGVDSTLKIQPAKLEDSAVYLCASSLLTGLTEAFFGQGTRLTVV.

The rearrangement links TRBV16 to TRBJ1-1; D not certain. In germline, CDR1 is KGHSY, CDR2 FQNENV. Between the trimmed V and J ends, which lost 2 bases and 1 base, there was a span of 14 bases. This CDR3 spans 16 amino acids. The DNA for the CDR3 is TGTGCCAGCAGCCAAGGTCCTTCAGATTGGAACACTGAAGCTTTCTTT. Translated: CASSQGPSDWNTEAFF.

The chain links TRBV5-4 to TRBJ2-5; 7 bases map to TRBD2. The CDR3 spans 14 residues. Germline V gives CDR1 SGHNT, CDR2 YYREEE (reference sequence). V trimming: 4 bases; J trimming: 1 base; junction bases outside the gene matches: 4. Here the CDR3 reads CASSDQRGQETQYF. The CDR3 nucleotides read TGTGCCAGCAGCGACCAGCGGGGCCAAGAGACCCAGTACTTC.

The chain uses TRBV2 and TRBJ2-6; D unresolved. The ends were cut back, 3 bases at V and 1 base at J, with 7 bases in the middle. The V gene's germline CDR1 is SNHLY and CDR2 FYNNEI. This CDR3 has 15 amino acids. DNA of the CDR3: TGTGCCAGCAGTGAGACTCTATCTGGGGCCAACGTCCTGACTTTC. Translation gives CASSETLSGANVLTF.

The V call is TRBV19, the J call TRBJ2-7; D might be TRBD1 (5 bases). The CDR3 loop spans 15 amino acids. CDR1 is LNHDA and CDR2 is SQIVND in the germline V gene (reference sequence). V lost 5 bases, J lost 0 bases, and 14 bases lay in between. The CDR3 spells CASSHPQGSSYEQYF. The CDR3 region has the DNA TGTGCCAGTAGTCACCCTCAGGGTTCCTCCTACGAGCAGTACTTC.

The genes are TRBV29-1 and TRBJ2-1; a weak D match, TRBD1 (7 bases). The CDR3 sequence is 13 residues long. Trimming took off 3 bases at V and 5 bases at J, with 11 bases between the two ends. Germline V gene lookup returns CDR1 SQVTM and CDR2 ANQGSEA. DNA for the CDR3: TGCAGCGTTGATGTCAGGGGGGACAATGAGCAGTTCTTC. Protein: CSVDVRGDNEQFF.

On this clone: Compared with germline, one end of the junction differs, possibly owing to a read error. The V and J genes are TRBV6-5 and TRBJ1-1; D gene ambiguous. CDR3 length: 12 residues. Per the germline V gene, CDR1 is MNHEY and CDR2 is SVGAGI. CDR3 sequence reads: CASSSPPGSVLF. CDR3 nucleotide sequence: TGTGCCAGCAGTTCTCCTCCGGGGAGCGTTCTCTTT.

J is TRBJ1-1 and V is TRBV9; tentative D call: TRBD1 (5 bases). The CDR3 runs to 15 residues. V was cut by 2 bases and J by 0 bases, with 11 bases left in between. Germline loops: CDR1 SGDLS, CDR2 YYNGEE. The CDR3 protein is CASSVGGRMNTEAFF. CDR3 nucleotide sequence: TGTGCCAGCAGCGTCGGGGGACGAATGAACACTGAAGCTTTCTTT.

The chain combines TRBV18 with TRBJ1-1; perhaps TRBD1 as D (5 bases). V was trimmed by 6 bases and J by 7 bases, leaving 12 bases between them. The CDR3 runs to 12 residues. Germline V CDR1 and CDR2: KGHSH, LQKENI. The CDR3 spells CASSRYRNEAFF. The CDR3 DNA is TGTGCCAGCTCCCGATACAGGAATGAAGCTTTCTTT.

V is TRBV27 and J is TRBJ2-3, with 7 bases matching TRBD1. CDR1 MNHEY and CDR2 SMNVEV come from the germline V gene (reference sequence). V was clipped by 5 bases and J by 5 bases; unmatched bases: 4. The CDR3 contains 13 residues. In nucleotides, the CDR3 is TGTGCCAGCAGTCGGACAGGACGAGATACGCAGTATTTT. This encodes CASSRTGRDTQYF.

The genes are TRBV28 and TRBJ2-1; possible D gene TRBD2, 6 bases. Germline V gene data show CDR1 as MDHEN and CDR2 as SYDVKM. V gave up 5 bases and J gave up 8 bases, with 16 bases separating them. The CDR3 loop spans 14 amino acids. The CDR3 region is CASSRPRREDEQFF. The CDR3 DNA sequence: TGTGCCAGCAGTCGACCGAGGAGGGAGGATGAGCAGTTCTTC.

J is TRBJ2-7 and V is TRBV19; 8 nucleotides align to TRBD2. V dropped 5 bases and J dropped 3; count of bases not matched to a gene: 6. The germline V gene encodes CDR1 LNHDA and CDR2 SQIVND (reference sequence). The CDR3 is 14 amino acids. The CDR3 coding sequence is TGTGCCAGTAGTGGAACCGGGACTAGCTACGAGCAGTACTTC. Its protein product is CASSGTGTSYEQYF.

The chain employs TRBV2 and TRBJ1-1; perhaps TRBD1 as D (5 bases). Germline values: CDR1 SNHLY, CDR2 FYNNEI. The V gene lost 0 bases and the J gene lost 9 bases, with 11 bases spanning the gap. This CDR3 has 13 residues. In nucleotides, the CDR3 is TGTGCCAGCAGTGAAGCGCAATGGACAAAAGCTTTCTTT. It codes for CASSEAQWTKAFF.

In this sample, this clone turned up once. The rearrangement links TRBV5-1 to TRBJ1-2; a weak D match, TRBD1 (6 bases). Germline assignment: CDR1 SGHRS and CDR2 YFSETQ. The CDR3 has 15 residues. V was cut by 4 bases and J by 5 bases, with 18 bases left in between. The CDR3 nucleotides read TGCGCCAGCAGCCTAGTAACAGGGAACCTTTATGGCTACACCTTC. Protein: CASSLVTGNLYGYTF.

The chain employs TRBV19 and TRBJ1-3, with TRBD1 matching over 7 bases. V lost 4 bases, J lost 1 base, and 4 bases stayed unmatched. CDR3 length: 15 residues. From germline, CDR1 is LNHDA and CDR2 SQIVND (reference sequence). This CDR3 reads CASSNTGVSGNTIYF. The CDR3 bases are TGTGCCAGTAGTAATACAGGGGTATCTGGAAACACCATATATTTT.

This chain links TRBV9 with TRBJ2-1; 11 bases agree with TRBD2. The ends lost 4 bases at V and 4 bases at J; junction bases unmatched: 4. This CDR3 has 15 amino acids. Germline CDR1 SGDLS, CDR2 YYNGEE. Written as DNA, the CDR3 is TGTGCCAGCAGCAAAGGGACTAGCGGTTACAATGAGCAGTTCTTC. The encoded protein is CASSKGTSGYNEQFF.

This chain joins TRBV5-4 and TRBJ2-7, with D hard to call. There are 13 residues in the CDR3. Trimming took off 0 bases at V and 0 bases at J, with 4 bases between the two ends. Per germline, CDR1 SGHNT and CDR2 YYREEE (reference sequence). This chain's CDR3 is CASSLDNSYEQYF. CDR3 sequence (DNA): TGTGCCAGCAGCTTGGACAACTCCTACGAGCAGTACTTC.

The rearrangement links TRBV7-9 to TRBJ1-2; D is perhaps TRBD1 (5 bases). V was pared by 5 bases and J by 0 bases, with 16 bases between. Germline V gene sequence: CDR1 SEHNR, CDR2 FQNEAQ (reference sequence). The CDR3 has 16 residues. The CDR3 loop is CASSPTTDSSNYGYTF. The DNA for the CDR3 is TGTGCCAGCAGCCCGACGACAGACAGTTCTAACTATGGCTACACCTTC.